These T cell receptor beta chains were read from a single sample in a study of beta chain features in type 1 diabetes. Clones were read by immunoSEQ multiplex PCR, and TCRdb kept only the in-frame ones, dropping some. Among about 150,000 clones, approximately 7.9% were seen once, and the ten largest hold roughly 0.5%. Sequencing used central memory CD4+ T cells from blood. The source of these receptors is a man aged 18 to 29 with type 1 diabetes. Each CDR3 is given with its conserved first and last residue. D genes are given only for firm matches. Size is stated for part of the rows, as once, few or many counts, or as a class when the clone is expanded.

v_gene,abundance,d_gene,j_gene,CDR3nt,CDR3aa
TRBV28,NA,TRBD1,TRBJ2-5,TGTGCCAGCAGTTCGGGGACAGTCTGGGAGACCCAGTACTTC,CASSSGTVWETQYF
TRBV30,NA,NA,TRBJ1-3,TGTGCCTGGAATCCCTCTTTGACAGCTGGAAACACCATATATTTT,CAWNPSLTAGNTIYF
TRBV5-4,few,NA,TRBJ2-3,TGTGCCAGCAGCCCATTACAGGGAGCCACAGATACGCAGTATTTT,CASSPLQGATDTQYF
TRBV7-8,many,NA,TRBJ2-5,TGTGCCAGCAGCTGGGGCCTCAGCCAAGAGACCCAGTACTTC,CASSWGLSQETQYF
TRBV6-5,few,TRBD2,TRBJ2-1,TGTGCCAGCAGGGAGGGACTAGCGTACAATGAGCAGTTCTTC,CASREGLAYNEQFF
TRBV13,NA,NA,TRBJ2-1,TGTGCCAGCAGCTTCGGACAGACTTCCTACAATGAGCAGTTCTTC,CASSFGQTSYNEQFF
TRBV28,NA,NA,TRBJ2-2,TGTGCCAGCAGCTTACGGTCTCTGAGGGTTGTGTTTTTT,CASSLRSLRVVFF
TRBV7-9,few,NA,TRBJ2-7,TGTGCCAGCAGCTTATATCCAGGGCCCGAGCAGTACTTC,CASSLYPGPEQYF
TRBV7-2,few,NA,TRBJ1-1,TGTGCCAGCAGAAACAGATTGAACACTGAAGCTTTCTTT,CASRNRLNTEAFF
TRBV6-5,NA,NA,TRBJ2-2,TGTGCCAGCAGAAGCCCATCCGTGGGGGAGCTGTTTTTT,CASRSPSVGELFF
TRBV4-3,few,TRBD1,TRBJ2-4,TGCGCCAGCAGCCCGGGACAGGGGATGGGGAACATTCAGTACTTC,CASSPGQGMGNIQYF
TRBV7-6,NA,NA,TRBJ2-5,TGTGCCAGCAGCTTAGCGGCCCAGGGTAGGGGAGAGACCCAGTACTTC,CASSLAAQGRGETQYF
TRBV9,few,NA,TRBJ2-5,TGTGCCAGCAGCTCCAACCCACGGGAGACCCAGTACTTC,CASSSNPRETQYF
TRBV7-8,few,NA,TRBJ1-2,TGTGCCAGCAGCCAGACCCGGACTCGGTTTAACTATGGCTACACCTTC,CASSQTRTRFNYGYTF
TRBV4-3,few,TRBD2,TRBJ2-5,TGCGCCAGCAGCGCCCGGCCCGGGACTAGCGGGGGAGAGACCCAGTACTTC,CASSARPGTSGGETQYF
TRBV25-1,few,NA,TRBJ2-3,TGTGCCAGCAGTGATGCGCAGGGAAGAGATACGCAGTATTTT,CASSDAQGRDTQYF
TRBV5-6,few,NA,TRBJ2-7,TGTGCCAGCAGCTCCTATTCATACGAGCAGTACTTC,CASSSYSYEQYF
TRBV4-3,many,NA,TRBJ1-2,TGCGCCAGCAGCCGGGCAGGGGCTGGGGGCTACACCTTC,CASSRAGAGGYTF
TRBV29-1,many,NA,TRBJ2-7,TGCAGCGTTGCAAGGGACGGGAGCTCCTACGAGCAGTACTTC,CSVARDGSSYEQYF
TRBV19,few,NA,TRBJ2-3,TGTGCCAGTAGTAATGTCGGCACAGATACGCAGTATTTT,CASSNVGTDTQYF
TRBV2,NA,NA,TRBJ2-3,TGTGCCAGCAGTGTCCTCTCGGAGCGCGATACGCAGTATTTT,CASSVLSERDTQYF
TRBV28,NA,NA,TRBJ2-7,TGTGCCAGCAGTTTAAGGTCGGGGGAGCAGTACTTC,CASSLRSGEQYF
TRBV25-1,few,TRBD1,TRBJ2-3,TGTGCCAGCATCGACAGGGGGCGGGCAGATACGCAGTATTTT,CASIDRGRADTQYF
TRBV30,few,TRBD1,TRBJ1-4,TGTGCCTGGAGTGTACGACAGGGGGATAAAAAACTGTTTTTT,CAWSVRQGDKKLFF
TRBV7-2,few,NA,TRBJ2-5,TGTGCCAGCAGCTTAGTGGGAGCGCGCCAAGAGACCCAGTACTTC,CASSLVGARQETQYF
TRBV4-1,few,NA,TRBJ2-3,TGCGCCAGCAGCCGGGACATAGGCACAGATACGCAGTATTTT,CASSRDIGTDTQYF
TRBV7-9,many,NA,TRBJ2-7,TGTGCCAGCAGCTTAGCGTGGGCCCGGGAGCAGTACTTC,CASSLAWAREQYF
TRBV6-5,NA,TRBD1,TRBJ2-1,TGTGCCAGTACCCGGGACAGTAATTACAATGAGCAGTTCTTC,CASTRDSNYNEQFF